The present TCR beta chain was sequenced within a study of blood T cell repertoires in COVID-19. The overall study: Specimens from acute and convalescent COVID-19 originated in the United States, Italy and Spain. The cDNA or gDNA used as material had been derived from T cells, B-cell-depleted T cells, or PBMCs.

Here immunoSEQ multiplex PCR was the method, and the copy in TCRdb shows in-frame clones only, minus some. This table holds about 210,000 clones, roughly four fifths found once. The V end lost 6 bases, the J end lost 15 bases, and 24 bases lay between the germline ends. There are 14 residues in the CDR3. Looked up from germline, CDR1 is SEHNR and CDR2 is FQNEAQ (reference sequence). The rearrangement joins TRBV7-9 to TRBJ2-1; no definite D call. This receptor was identified in a woman between 35 and 50 years old with acute or convalescent COVID-19. The sample taken for sequencing was peripheral blood. Written as DNA, the CDR3 is TGTGCCAGCAGTCCTGCCGGCGCGGCAGCCGGCGGGTTCTTC. As protein: CASSPAGAAAGGFF. Based on the CDR3 plus reference TRBV7-9 and TRBJ2-1, the full variable domain is DTGVSQNPRHKITKRGQNVTFRCDPISEHNRLYWYRQTLGQGPEFLTYFQNEAQLEKSRLLSDRFSAERPKGSFSTLEIQRTEQGDSAMYLCASSPAGAAAGGFFGPGTRLTVL.